This TCR beta chain was sequenced for a study of cytomegalovirus exposure and HLA in healthy donors. V was clipped by 3 bases and J by 2 bases, with 8 bases between them. The CDR3 is 13 amino acids. Germline V gene sequence: CDR1 SEHNR, CDR2 FQNEAQ (reference sequence). This PCR relied on a set of 60 Vbeta primers and 13 Jbeta primers. Generated by immunoSEQ multiplex PCR, the TCRdb table keeps only in-frame clones and is missing some. This listing includes about 77,000 clones. Sequenced input: PBMCs. J is TRBJ2-7 and V is TRBV7-9; D perhaps matches TRBD2 (6 bases). The TCR was taken from a man aged 50-59 years in good health and CMV-seropositive. This chain's CDR3 is CASSLGGTYEQYF. CDR3 nucleotides: TGTGCCAGCAGCTTGGGAGGAACCTACGAGCAGTACTTC. Combining the CDR3 with reference TRBV7-9 and TRBJ2-7 gives the whole variable domain DTGVSQNPRHKITKRGQNVTFRCDPISEHNRLYWYRQTLGQGPEFLTYFQNEAQLEKSRLLSDRFSAERPKGSFSTLEIQRTEQGDSAMYLCASSLGGTYEQYFGPGTRLTVT.